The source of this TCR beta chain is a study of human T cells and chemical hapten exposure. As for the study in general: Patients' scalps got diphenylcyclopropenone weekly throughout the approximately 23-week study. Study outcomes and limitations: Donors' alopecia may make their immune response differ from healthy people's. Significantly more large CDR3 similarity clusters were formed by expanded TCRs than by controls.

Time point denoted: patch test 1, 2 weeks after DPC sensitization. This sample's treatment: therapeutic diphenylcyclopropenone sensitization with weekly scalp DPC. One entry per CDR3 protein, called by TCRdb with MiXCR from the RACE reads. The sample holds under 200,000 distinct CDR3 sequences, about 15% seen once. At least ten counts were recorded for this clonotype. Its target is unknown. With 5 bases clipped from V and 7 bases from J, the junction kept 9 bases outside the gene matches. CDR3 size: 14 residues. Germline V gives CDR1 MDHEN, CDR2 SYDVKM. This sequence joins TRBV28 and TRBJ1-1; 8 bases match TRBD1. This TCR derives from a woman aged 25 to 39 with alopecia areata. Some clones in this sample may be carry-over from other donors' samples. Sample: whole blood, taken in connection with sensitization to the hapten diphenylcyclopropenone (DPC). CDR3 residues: CASSPRTGNGEAFF. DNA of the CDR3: TGTGCCAGCAGTCCACGGACAGGGAATGGTGAAGCTTTCTTT.